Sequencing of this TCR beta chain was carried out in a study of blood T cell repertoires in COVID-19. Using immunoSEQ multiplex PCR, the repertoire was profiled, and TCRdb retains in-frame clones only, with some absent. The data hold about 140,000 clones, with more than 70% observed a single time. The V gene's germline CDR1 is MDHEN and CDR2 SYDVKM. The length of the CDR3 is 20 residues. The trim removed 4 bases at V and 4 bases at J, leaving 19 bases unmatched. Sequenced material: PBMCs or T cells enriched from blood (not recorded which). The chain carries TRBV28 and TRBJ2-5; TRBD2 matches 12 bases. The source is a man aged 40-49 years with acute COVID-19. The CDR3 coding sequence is TGTGCCAGCAGTTCCATCGGGGCTAGCGGGAGGGCCGTCGTCCCAGAGACCCAGTACTTC. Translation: CASSSIGASGRAVVPETQYF.